These 13 T cell receptor beta chains came from one sample sequenced in a study of T cells in Graves' hyperthyroidism and ophthalmopathy. RNA transcripts yielded amplified TCR beta CDR3 regions. HTBI primers were employed in a first-round RT-PCR of the TCR CDR3. TCRdb reprocessed the multiplex PCR reads with MiXCR, giving one entry per CDR3 protein. The table records approximately 520,000 distinct CDR3 sequences, around a quarter of them present only once. The sequencing input was blood. These receptors were collected from a woman under 40 with Graves' ophthalmopathy.

This clonotype showed up many times. The CDR3 spells CSAQIPGQGKVQETQYF. DNA of the CDR3: TGCAGTGCTCAAATACCGGGACAGGGGAAGGTCCAAGAGACCCAGTACTTC. V is TRBV20-1 and J is TRBJ2-5; 10 bases align to TRBD1. Germline CDR1 DFQATT, CDR2 SNEGSKA (reference sequence). Losses at the gene ends were 5 bases for V and 1 base for J; bases not matched to a gene: 13. The CDR3 covers 17 residues.

The CDR3 spells CASSTTGGAYF. In nucleotides, the CDR3 is TGTGCCAGCAGTACGACAGGGGGCGCCTACTTC. The chain uses TRBV2 and TRBJ2-7; 10 bases map to TRBD1. After removal of 5 bases from V and 13 bases from J, the junction contained 5 bases not matched to a gene. CDR3 length: 11 amino acids. Germline CDR1 reads SNHLY; CDR2 reads FYNNEI.

Ten or more counts support this clonotype. V is TRBV9 and J is TRBJ2-5, with 8 nucleotides matching TRBD2. Germline CDR1 and CDR2: SGDLS and YYNGEE. This CDR3 is built from 16 residues. V shed 0 bases, J shed 1 base, and the junction held 5 bases outside the gene matches. The CDR3 is CASSVALLAAQETQYF. DNA of the CDR3: TGTGCCAGCAGCGTAGCTTTACTAGCGGCCCAAGAGACCCAGTACTTC.

Ten or more counts support this clonotype. The J gene is TRBJ2-5, the V gene TRBV2, with D tentatively TRBD2 (6 bases). Germline loops: CDR1 SNHLY, CDR2 FYNNEI. This CDR3 is built from 13 residues. Trimming took 3 bases from V and 5 from J, leaving 10 bases between them. The CDR3 region is CASSDTSRETQYF. The CDR3 DNA sequence: TGTGCCAGCAGTGATACTAGCAGGGAGACCCAGTACTTC.

V gene TRBV12-3 or TRBV12-4 combines with J gene TRBJ2-2; D is possibly TRBD1 (5 bases). Trimming left V 2 bases short and J 9 bases short, with 13 bases between. CDR3 length: 14 residues. CDR3 region: CASSLTGPRRELFF. CDR3 DNA sequence: TGTGCCAGCAGTTTAACAGGACCTCGGAGGGAGCTGTTTTTT.

The chain is built from TRBV20-1 and TRBJ2-7, with a possible D match to TRBD2 (5 bases). The V and J ends lost 4 bases and 3 bases respectively, with 16 bases between them. The CDR3 runs 14 residues. Germline V lookup: CDR1 DFQATT, CDR2 SNEGSKA (reference sequence). The CDR3 sequence is CSAIDGREGYEQYF. CDR3 bases: TGCAGTGCTATCGACGGCCGGGAAGGCTACGAGCAGTACTTC.

The chain is built from TRBV20-1 and TRBJ1-1, with unresolved D. Trimming removed 2 bases at V and 1 base at J, with 17 bases between. The CDR3 covers 16 residues. Germline values: CDR1 DFQATT, CDR2 SNEGSKA (reference sequence). The CDR3 DNA is TGCAGTGCTAGATGGGTTGGACCCCCCCAGAACACTGAAGCTTTCTTT. This encodes CSARWVGPPQNTEAFF.

This clonotype was counted between two and nine times. The V gene is TRBV19, the J gene TRBJ1-5, with D possibly matching TRBD1 (5 bases). Germline CDR1 and CDR2: LNHDA and SQIVND (reference sequence). CDR3 length: 18 residues. V lost 5 bases and J 1 base, leaving 21 bases between the germline ends. Here the CDR3 DNA reads TGTGCCAGTAGTGGCCCCCATGCTGGGGGTTTGAGCAATCAGCCCCAGCATTTT. Translating gives CASSGPHAGGLSNQPQHF.

The table lists this clonotype with many counts. This chain uses TRBV29-1 with TRBJ2-5, with unresolved D. Trimming stripped 4 bases from V and 4 bases from J, with 10 bases between. The CDR3 runs to 12 residues. Germline loops: CDR1 SQVTM, CDR2 ANQGSEA. CDR3 sequence reads: CSVVGDGETQYF. The CDR3 region has the DNA TGCAGCGTTGTTGGGGATGGAGAGACCCAGTACTTC.

Ten or more counts support this clonotype. This rearrangement joins TRBV6-1 to TRBJ1-2, with D tentatively TRBD1 (5 bases). CDR3 length equals 15 residues. Trimming cost V 6 bases and J 6 bases, with 20 bases left between them. In germline, CDR1 is MNHNS, CDR2 SASEGT. In DNA, the CDR3 is TGTGCCAGCAGCGGCTCCCTGGGGGTGGAGAATGGCTACACCTTC. Protein: CASSGSLGVENGYTF.

Many counts were recorded for this clonotype. V is TRBV6-2 or TRBV6-3 and J is TRBJ2-7; no clear D gene. The germline V and J ends were trimmed by 7 bases and 7 bases, with 14 bases remaining between them. The CDR3 runs 12 residues. In germline, CDR1 is MNHEY, CDR2 SVGEGT. CDR3 nucleotides: TGTGCCAGCAAGATTGGCCCAGGAGAGCAGTACTTC. This codes for CASKIGPGEQYF.

This clonotype was picked up many times. The chain links TRBV2 to TRBJ2-7; 12 nucleotides match TRBD2. J gave up 7 bases and V 0 bases, and 4 bases lay outside the gene matches. Germline values: CDR1 SNHLY, CDR2 FYNNEI. The CDR3 spans 15 residues. The CDR3 DNA follows: TGTGCCAGCAGTGAAGCGACTAGCGGGGGTTTTGAGCAGTACTTC. Translation: CASSEATSGGFEQYF.

This clonotype has at least ten counts. The rearrangement joins TRBV5-1 to TRBJ1-5; 8 bases are shared with TRBD1. Unmatched junction bases numbered 5, after V lost 2 bases and J lost 7 bases. Per germline, CDR1 SGHRS and CDR2 YFSETQ. The CDR3 length is 14 residues. The CDR3 loop reads CASSFDRGGQPQHF. The CDR3 DNA reads as TGCGCCAGCAGCTTTGACAGGGGTGGCCAGCCCCAGCATTTT.